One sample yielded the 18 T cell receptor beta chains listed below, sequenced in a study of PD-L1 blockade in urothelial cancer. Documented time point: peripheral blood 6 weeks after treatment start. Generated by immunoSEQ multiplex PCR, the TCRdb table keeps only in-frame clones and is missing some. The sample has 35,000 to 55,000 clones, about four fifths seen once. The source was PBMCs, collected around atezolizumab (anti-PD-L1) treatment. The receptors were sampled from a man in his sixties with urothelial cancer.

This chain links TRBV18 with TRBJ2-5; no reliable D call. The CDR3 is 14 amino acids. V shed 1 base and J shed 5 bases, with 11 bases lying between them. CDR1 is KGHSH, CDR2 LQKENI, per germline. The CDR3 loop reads CASSPQPGGETQYF. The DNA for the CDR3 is TGTGCCAGCTCACCACAGCCGGGTGGGGAGACCCAGTACTTC.

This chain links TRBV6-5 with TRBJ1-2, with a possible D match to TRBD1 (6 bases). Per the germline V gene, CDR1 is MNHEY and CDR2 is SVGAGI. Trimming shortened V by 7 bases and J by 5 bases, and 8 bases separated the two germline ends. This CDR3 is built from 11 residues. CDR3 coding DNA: TGTGCCAGCACGCAGGGGTATGGCTACACCTTC. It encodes CASTQGYGYTF.

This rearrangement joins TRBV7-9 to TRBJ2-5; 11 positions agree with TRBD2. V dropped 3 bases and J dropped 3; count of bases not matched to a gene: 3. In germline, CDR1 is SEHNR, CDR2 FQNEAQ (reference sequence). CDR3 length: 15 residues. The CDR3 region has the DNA TGTGCCAGCAGCTTGGTACTAGCGGGGGAAGAGACCCAGTACTTC. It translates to CASSLVLAGEETQYF.

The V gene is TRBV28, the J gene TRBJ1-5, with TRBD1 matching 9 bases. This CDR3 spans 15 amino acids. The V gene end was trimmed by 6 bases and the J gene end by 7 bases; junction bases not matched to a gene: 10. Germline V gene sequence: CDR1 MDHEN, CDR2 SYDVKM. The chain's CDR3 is CASSPGQGKRQPQHF. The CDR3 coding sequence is TGTGCCAGCAGCCCGGGACAGGGAAAGCGACAGCCCCAGCATTTT.

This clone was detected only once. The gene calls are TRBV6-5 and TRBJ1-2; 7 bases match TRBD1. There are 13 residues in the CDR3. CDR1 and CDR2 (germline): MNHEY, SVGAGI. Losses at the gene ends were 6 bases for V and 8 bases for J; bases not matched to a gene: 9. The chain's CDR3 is CASRDDRVGGYTF. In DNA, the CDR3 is TGTGCCAGCAGGGATGACAGGGTAGGAGGCTACACCTTC.

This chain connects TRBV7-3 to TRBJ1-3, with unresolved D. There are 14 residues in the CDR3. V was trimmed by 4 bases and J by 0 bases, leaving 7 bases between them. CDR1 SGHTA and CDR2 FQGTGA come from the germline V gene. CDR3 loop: CASSYGSSGNTIYF. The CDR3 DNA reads TGTGCCAGCAGCTACGGGAGCTCTGGAAACACCATATATTTT.

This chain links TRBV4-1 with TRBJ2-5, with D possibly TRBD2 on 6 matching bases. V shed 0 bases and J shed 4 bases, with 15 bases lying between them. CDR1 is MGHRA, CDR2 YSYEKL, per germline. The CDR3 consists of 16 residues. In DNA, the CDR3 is TGCGCCAGCAGCCAAGAGGGTAGCGGAGAACCAGAGACCCAGTACTTC. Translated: CASSQEGSGEPETQYF.

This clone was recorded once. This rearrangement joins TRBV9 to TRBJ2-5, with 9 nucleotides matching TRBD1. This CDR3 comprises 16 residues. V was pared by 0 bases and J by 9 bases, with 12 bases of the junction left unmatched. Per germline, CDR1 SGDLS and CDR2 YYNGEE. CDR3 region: CASSVGRGQGLRAQYF. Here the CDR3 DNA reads TGTGCCAGCAGCGTAGGAAGGGGACAGGGCCTACGGGCCCAGTACTTC.

CDR3 residues: CASSLKRGFEQYF. The CDR3 bases are TGTGCCAGCAGCTTAAAAAGGGGCTTCGAGCAGTACTTC. The J gene is TRBJ2-7, the V gene TRBV11-2, with a tentative D call TRBD1 (5 bases). The CDR3 is made up of 13 amino acids. Trimming cost V 2 bases and J 6 bases, with 11 bases left between them. CDR1 is SGHAT and CDR2 is FQNNGV in the germline V gene. The variable domain in full, completed from reference TRBV11-2 and TRBJ2-7, reads EAGVAQSPRYKIIEKRQSVAFWCNPISGHATLYWYQQILGQGPKLLIQFQNNGVVDDSQLPKDRFSAERLKGVDSTLKIQPAKLEDSAVYLCASSLKRGFEQYFGPGTRLTVT.

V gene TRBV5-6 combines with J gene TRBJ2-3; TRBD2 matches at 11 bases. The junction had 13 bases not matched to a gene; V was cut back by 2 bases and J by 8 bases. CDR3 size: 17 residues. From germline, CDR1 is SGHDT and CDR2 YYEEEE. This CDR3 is CASSFGGLAVRGGTQYF. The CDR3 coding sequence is TGTGCCAGCAGCTTCGGGGGACTAGCGGTCCGAGGGGGTACGCAGTATTTT.

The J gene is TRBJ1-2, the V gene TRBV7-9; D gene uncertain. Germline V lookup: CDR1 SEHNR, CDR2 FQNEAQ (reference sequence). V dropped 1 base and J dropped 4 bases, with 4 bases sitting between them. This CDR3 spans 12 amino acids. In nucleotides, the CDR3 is TGTGCCAGCAGCTTAGACAGCTATGGCTACACCTTC. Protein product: CASSLDSYGYTF.

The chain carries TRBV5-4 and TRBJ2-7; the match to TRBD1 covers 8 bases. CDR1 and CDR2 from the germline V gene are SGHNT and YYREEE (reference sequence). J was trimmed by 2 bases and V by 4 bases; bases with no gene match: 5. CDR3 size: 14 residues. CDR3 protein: CASSATRGPYEQYF. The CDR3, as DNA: TGTGCCAGCAGCGCGACCAGGGGGCCCTACGAGCAGTACTTC.

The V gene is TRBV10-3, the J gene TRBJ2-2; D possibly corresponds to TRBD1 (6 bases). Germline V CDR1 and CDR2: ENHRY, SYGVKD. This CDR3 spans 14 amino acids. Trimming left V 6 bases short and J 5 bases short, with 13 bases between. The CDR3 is CAISSQGQTGELFF. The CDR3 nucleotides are TGTGCCATCAGCTCCCAGGGGCAAACCGGGGAGCTGTTTTTT.

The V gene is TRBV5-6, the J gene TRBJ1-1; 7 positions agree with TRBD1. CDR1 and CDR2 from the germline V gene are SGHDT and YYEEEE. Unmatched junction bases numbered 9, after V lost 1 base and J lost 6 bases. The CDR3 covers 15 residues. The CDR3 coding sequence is TGTGCCAGCAGCTTGAATGGTGACAGGGATTCTGAAGCTTTCTTT. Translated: CASSLNGDRDSEAFF.

CDR3 nucleotide sequence: TGTGCCAGCAGGCAGGGGGAGGCATACGAGCAGTACTTC. Its protein is CASRQGEAYEQYF. The chain employs TRBV6-8 and TRBJ2-7; D is possibly TRBD1 (7 bases). This CDR3 has 13 residues. The germline CDR1 and CDR2 sequences are MNHGY and SAAAGT. Trimming pared 6 bases from V and 4 bases from J, leaving 13 bases between.

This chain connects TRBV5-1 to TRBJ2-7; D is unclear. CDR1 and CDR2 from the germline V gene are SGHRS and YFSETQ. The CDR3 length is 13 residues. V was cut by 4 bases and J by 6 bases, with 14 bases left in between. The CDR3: CASSPGGAREQYF. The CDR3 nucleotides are TGCGCCAGCAGCCCTGGCGGCGCCCGCGAGCAGTACTTC. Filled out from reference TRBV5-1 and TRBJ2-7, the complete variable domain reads KAGVTQTPRYLIKTRGQQVTLSCSPISGHRSVSWYQQTPGQGLQFLFEYFSETQRNKGNFPGRFSGRQFSNSRSEMNVSTLELGDSALYLCASSPGGAREQYFGPGTRLTVT.

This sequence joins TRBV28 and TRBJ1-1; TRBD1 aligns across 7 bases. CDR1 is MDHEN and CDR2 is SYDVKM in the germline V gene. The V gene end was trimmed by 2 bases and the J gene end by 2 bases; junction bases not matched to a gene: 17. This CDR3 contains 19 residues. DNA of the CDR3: TGTGCCAGCAGTTTAGATCGCGGCAGGGCAGGGGGGTTAAACACTGAAGCTTTCTTT. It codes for CASSLDRGRAGGLNTEAFF.

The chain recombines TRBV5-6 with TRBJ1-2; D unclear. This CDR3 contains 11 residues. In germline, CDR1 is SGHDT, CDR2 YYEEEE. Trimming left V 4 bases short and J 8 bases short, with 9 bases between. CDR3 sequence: CASSLHGGYTF. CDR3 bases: TGTGCCAGCAGCCTTCACGGGGGCTACACCTTC.